What follows are 32 T cell receptor beta chains derived from one specimen sequenced in a study of blood T cells in healthy people across ages. A second PCR of roughly 7 to 11 cycles used a sample-barcoded 5' primer and a J-beta primer mix. TCRdb re-derived calls from the 5' RACE reads in MiXCR, one entry per CDR3 protein. The repertoire holds roughly 790,000 distinct CDR3 sequences, with roughly 44% as singletons. The sample was blood. Receptors originate from a woman aged 55-70 years in good health.

This sequence joins TRBV7-2 and TRBJ2-5; D is undetermined. The V end was cut by 4 bases, the J end by 2 bases, with 11 bases between. Germline CDR1 is SGHTA and CDR2 is FQGNSA. The CDR3 spans 14 residues. The CDR3 coding sequence is TGTGCCAGCAGCTCTAGATATTTACAAGAGACCCAGTACTTC. Translation gives CASSSRYLQETQYF.

CDR3 residues: CASSWTDQPQHF. The CDR3 DNA reads TGTGCCAGCAGTTGGACAGATCAGCCCCAGCATTTT. The V gene is TRBV28, the J gene TRBJ1-5; tentative D call: TRBD1 (6 bases). Germline CDR1 and CDR2: MDHEN and SYDVKM. V gave up 4 bases and J gave up 5 bases, with 6 bases separating them. There are 12 residues in the CDR3.

The chain links TRBV9 to TRBJ2-3; TRBD1 agrees at 10 bases. Germline V gene data show CDR1 as SGDLS and CDR2 as YYNGEE. CDR3 length: 17 residues. The J segment lost 2 bases and the V segment lost 0 bases, leaving 6 bases of the junction unmatched. CDR3 coding DNA: TGTGCCAGCAGCGTAGCAGGGACAGGGGCGACCACAGATACGCAGTATTTT. The encoded protein is CASSVAGTGATTDTQYF.

This rearrangement joins TRBV7-2 to TRBJ1-2; TRBD1 matches 7 bases. Germline trimming cut 1 base from V and 9 bases from J; bases unmatched to any gene: 8. From germline, CDR1 is SGHTA and CDR2 FQGNSA. The CDR3 covers 14 residues. This CDR3 reads CASSLGQGEDSYTF. CDR3 sequence (DNA): TGTGCCAGCAGCTTAGGCCAGGGGGAGGATAGCTACACCTTC.

This chain uses TRBV29-1 with TRBJ1-2; 7 nucleotides align to TRBD1. Germline V lookup: CDR1 SQVTM, CDR2 ANQGSEA. J lost 4 bases, V lost 6 bases, and 8 bases had no gene match. This CDR3 spans 13 amino acids. CDR3 sequence: CSVRLQGSYGYTF. The CDR3 DNA reads as TGCAGCGTCCGCTTACAGGGGAGCTATGGCTACACCTTC.

V and J are TRBV4-3 and TRBJ1-2; D remains ambiguous. V was shortened by 0 bases and J by 8 bases, with 13 bases between the two germline ends. Germline V gene lookup returns CDR1 LGHNA and CDR2 YSLEER. This CDR3 spans 14 amino acids. The CDR3 region has the DNA TGCGCCAGCAGCCAAGAAGTAGGCGTGTGGGGCTACACCTTC. It specifies CASSQEVGVWGYTF.

This chain links TRBV20-1 with TRBJ1-1, with D possibly matching TRBD1 (5 bases). CDR1 is DFQATT and CDR2 is SNEGSKA in the germline V gene (reference sequence). The CDR3 is made up of 14 amino acids. Trimming took 3 bases from V and 5 from J, leaving 16 bases between them. The CDR3 DNA is TGCAGTGCTAGCGCCTTCCAGGGAGGGACTGAAGCTTTCTTT. The encoded protein is CSASAFQGGTEAFF.

V is TRBV7-2 and J is TRBJ2-7; 7 positions match TRBD2. V lost 3 bases and J lost 7; bases outside the gene matches: 12. The CDR3 is 15 residues long. The germline V gene has CDR1 SGHTA and CDR2 FQGNSA. CDR3 sequence (DNA): TGTGCCAGCAGCTTGGCGGGAGAGTATTACAATGAGCAGTACTTC. Protein sequence: CASSLAGEYYNEQYF.

This clonotype was seen a few times. The J gene is TRBJ1-2, the V gene TRBV3-1; D uncertain. The germline V gene encodes CDR1 LGHDT and CDR2 YNNKEL (reference sequence). The CDR3 runs 12 residues. The V end lost 4 bases, the J end lost 7 bases, and 10 bases lay between the germline ends. The CDR3, as DNA: TGTGCCAGCAGCCCCGGCGGGGTTGGCTACACCTTC. Amino acids: CASSPGGVGYTF. The full variable domain, rest sourced from reference TRBV3-1 and TRBJ1-2, is DTAVSQTPKYLVTQMGNDKSIKCEQNLGHDTMYWYKQDSKKFLKIMFSYNNKELIINETVPNRFSPKSPDKAHLNLHINSLELGDSAVYFCASSPGGVGYTFGSGTRLTVV.

A few counts support this clonotype. The V gene is TRBV28, the J gene TRBJ2-2; D unclear. Trimming stripped 1 base from V and 0 bases from J, with 9 bases between. This CDR3 is 16 amino acids long. Germline CDR1 is MDHEN and CDR2 is SYDVKM. This CDR3 is CASSLSGLTNTGELFF. CDR3 bases: TGTGCCAGCAGTTTATCAGGCCTTACGAACACCGGGGAGCTGTTTTTT.

V gene TRBV14 combines with J gene TRBJ2-3; 9 bases are a match to TRBD2. Trimming cost V 4 bases and J 9 bases; bases outside gene matches: 11. The CDR3 runs 15 residues. The V gene's germline CDR1 is SGHDN and CDR2 FVKESK. This CDR3 reads CASSLAGATPGTQYF. The CDR3 coding sequence is TGTGCCAGCAGCCTAGCGGGGGCGACGCCCGGCACGCAGTATTTT.

The chain carries TRBV28 and TRBJ1-1; D gene ambiguous. Trimming shortened V by 6 bases and J by 3 bases, and 8 bases separated the two germline ends. In germline, CDR1 is MDHEN, CDR2 SYDVKM. CDR3 length: 12 amino acids. As DNA, the CDR3 is TGTGCCAGCAGCCCTAAATACACTGAAGCTTTCTTT. It codes for CASSPKYTEAFF.

Details on this clonotype: Compared with germline, one end of the junction differs, possibly owing to a read error. The V call is TRBV20-1, the J call TRBJ2-1; 13 positions agree with TRBD2. This CDR3 has 17 amino acids. CDR1 is DFQATT and CDR2 is SNEGSKA in the germline V gene (reference sequence). CDR3 DNA sequence: TGCAGTGCTAGAGATGAGGGACTAGCGGGAAATCACAATAAGCAGTTCTTC. Translation gives CSARDEGLAGNHNKQFF.

This clonotype was counted only a few times. V gene TRBV4-1 combines with J gene TRBJ2-5; D remains unclear. The CDR3 is made up of 15 amino acids. Deletions cut 0 bases from V and 2 bases from J, with 10 bases between. CDR1 and CDR2 (germline): MGHRA, YSYEKL. The CDR3 reads CASSQEETRQETQYF. The CDR3 nucleotides read TGCGCCAGCAGCCAAGAGGAGACAAGACAAGAGACCCAGTACTTC.

As regards this clonotype: A read error may produce the germline difference seen at one junction end. The chain is built from TRBV11-2 and TRBJ1-2, with TRBD1 as a possible D gene (5 bases). Germline V gene lookup returns CDR1 SGHAT and CDR2 FQNNGV. This CDR3 comprises 13 residues. The CDR3 is CASSTFPRAGHTF. CDR3 coding DNA: TGTGCCAGCAGCACCTTCCCCAGGGCTGGCCACACCTTC.

This clonotype has just a few counts. The chain combines TRBV3-1 with TRBJ1-1, with 7 bases aligning to TRBD1. With 4 bases clipped from V and 1 base from J, the junction kept 6 bases outside the gene matches. There are 15 residues in the CDR3. From germline, CDR1 is LGHDT and CDR2 YNNKEL (reference sequence). The CDR3 region is CASSPGTVSNTEAFF. In DNA form, the CDR3 reads TGTGCCAGCAGCCCCGGGACAGTTTCGAACACTGAAGCTTTCTTT.

This chain joins TRBV12-3 or TRBV12-4 and TRBJ1-6; D perhaps matches TRBD1 (5 bases). This CDR3 is built from 14 residues. Deletions cut 3 bases from V and 4 bases from J, with 7 bases between. The CDR3 nucleotides are TGTGCCAGCAGTTTTAGGGGTTATAATTCACCCCTCCACTTT. It specifies CASSFRGYNSPLHF.

This clonotype was recorded a few times. The chain uses TRBV20-1 and TRBJ2-5; D is perhaps TRBD1 (6 bases). This CDR3 region has 13 residues. V was shortened by 0 bases and J by 5 bases, with 10 bases between the two germline ends. Looked up from germline, CDR1 is DFQATT and CDR2 is SNEGSKA (reference sequence). Written as DNA, the CDR3 is TGCAGTGCTAGAGATTCAAGGGGGGAGACCCAGTACTTC. Translating it yields CSARDSRGETQYF.

This clonotype has just a few counts. J is TRBJ1-2 and V is TRBV6-1; TRBD1 is a possible D gene (5 bases). The ends were cut back, 3 bases at V and 0 bases at J, with 14 bases in the middle. The CDR3 is 16 residues long. Germline V gives CDR1 MNHNS, CDR2 SASEGT. The CDR3 is CASSDPPGQANYGYTF. CDR3 in DNA: TGTGCCAGCAGTGATCCCCCAGGGCAAGCTAACTATGGCTACACCTTC.

The chain is built from TRBV20-1 and TRBJ2-2; D may be TRBD2 (6 bases). Germline V lookup: CDR1 DFQATT, CDR2 SNEGSKA (reference sequence). The CDR3 has 12 residues. The V end was cut by 6 bases, the J end by 5 bases, with 10 bases between. CDR3: CSAPEGTGELFF. The CDR3 nucleotides read TGCAGTGCACCGGAGGGGACCGGGGAGCTGTTTTTT.

This clonotype has at least ten counts. The gene calls are TRBV10-3 and TRBJ2-1, with D possibly being TRBD2 (5 bases). CDR1 and CDR2 from the germline V gene are ENHRY and SYGVKD. This CDR3 spans 16 amino acids. Trimming pared 3 bases from V and 1 base from J, leaving 13 bases between. The CDR3 sequence is CAISESGRGSYNEQFF. The CDR3 DNA reads TGTGCCATCAGTGAATCCGGACGGGGATCCTACAATGAGCAGTTCTTC.

The chain carries TRBV9 and TRBJ2-1; no reliable D call. Germline V CDR1 and CDR2: SGDLS, YYNGEE. The CDR3 runs to 14 residues. Trimming took off 0 bases at V and 7 bases at J, with 11 bases between the two ends. The chain's CDR3 is CASSVEVPNNEQFF. The DNA of the CDR3 is TGTGCCAGCAGCGTAGAGGTCCCAAATAATGAGCAGTTCTTC.

This clonotype was counted a few times. The V call is TRBV15, the J call TRBJ1-2; possible D gene TRBD1, 6 bases. Germline V CDR1 and CDR2: LNHNV, YYDKDF (reference sequence). V lost 1 base and J lost 8, with 17 bases in between. The length of the CDR3 is 15 residues. Here the CDR3 DNA reads TGTGCCACCAGCAGAGCCACAGGCACAGGGAGAGGCTACACCTTC. Translation: CATSRATGTGRGYTF.

This clonotype was counted ten times or more. The chain is built from TRBV29-1 and TRBJ2-5; unclear D gene. V lost 4 bases and J lost 1, with 13 bases in between. This CDR3 contains 14 residues. Germline V gene lookup returns CDR1 SQVTM and CDR2 ANQGSEA. CDR3 DNA sequence: TGCAGCGTTGGCTCCGGGCAGATCCAAGAGACCCAGTACTTC. This encodes CSVGSGQIQETQYF.

V and J are TRBV2 and TRBJ2-1, with 9 bases aligning to TRBD2. CDR1 is SNHLY and CDR2 is FYNNEI in the germline V gene. Trimming took 10 bases from V and 8 from J; bases not matched to a gene: 12. The CDR3 covers 14 residues. Here the CDR3 DNA reads TGTGCCACCAATGGAGGACTAGCGTTCGATGAGCAGTTCTTC. It yields the protein CATNGGLAFDEQFF.

This clonotype was seen a handful of times. V usage is TRBV5-1 and J usage is TRBJ2-3; TRBD2 aligns across 9 bases. V shed 0 bases and J 4 bases; nucleotides not matched to a gene: 3. The CDR3 is made up of 15 amino acids. CDR1 and CDR2 (germline): SGHRS, YFSETQ. CDR3 sequence (DNA): TGCGCCAGCAGCTTGGGCGGGGGGGGGCCAGATACGCAGTATTTT. The encoded protein is CASSLGGGGPDTQYF. The full variable domain, its missing parts supplied by reference TRBV5-1 and TRBJ2-3, is KAGVTQTPRYLIKTRGQQVTLSCSPISGHRSVSWYQQTPGQGLQFLFEYFSETQRNKGNFPGRFSGRQFSNSRSEMNVSTLELGDSALYLCASSLGGGGPDTQYFGPGTRLTVL.

V usage is TRBV20-1 and J usage is TRBJ1-1; a weak D match, TRBD1 (5 bases). V lost 3 bases and J lost 5, with 16 bases in between. This CDR3 has 14 amino acids. Per the germline V gene, CDR1 is DFQATT and CDR2 is SNEGSKA (reference sequence). Here the CDR3 reads CSARENGGRTEAFF. The DNA of the CDR3 is TGCAGTGCTAGGGAGAACGGGGGTAGGACTGAAGCTTTCTTT.

The chain couples TRBV20-1 to TRBJ1-5; 8 bases align to TRBD1. Losses at the gene ends were 5 bases for V and 6 bases for J; bases not matched to a gene: 6. Germline lookup yields CDR1 DFQATT and CDR2 SNEGSKA (reference sequence). The CDR3 extends over 13 amino acids. The CDR3 bases are TGCAGTGCTCCGACAGGGGTTGGTCAGCCCCAGCATTTT. It codes for CSAPTGVGQPQHF.

Only one count was recorded for this clonotype. One junction end does not reproduce the germline sequence, and a read error may be involved. The rearrangement uses TRBV5-5 and TRBJ2-5, with D perhaps matching TRBD1 or TRBD2 (5 bases each). Germline V gene lookup returns CDR1 SGHKS and CDR2 YYEKEE (reference sequence). The CDR3 runs 15 residues. The CDR3 DNA follows: TGTGCCAGCAGCTTCCGGGACGAAAGACAAGGGACCCAGTACTTC. This encodes CASSFRDERQGTQYF.

The chain couples TRBV14 to TRBJ2-7; the D gene is possibly TRBD1 (5 bases). There are 13 residues in the CDR3. The germline CDR1 and CDR2 sequences are SGHDN and FVKESK. The ends were cut back, 0 bases at V and 12 bases at J, with 15 bases in the middle. The CDR3 DNA is TGTGCCAGCAGCCAAGATCTAGACGACAGAAGGTACTTC. Translation: CASSQDLDDRRYF. The entire variable domain, with the rest obtained from reference TRBV14 and TRBJ2-7, is as follows: EAGVTQFPSHSVIEKGQTVTLRCDPISGHDNLYWYRRVMGKEIKFLLHFVKESKQDESGMPNNRFLAERTGGTYSTLKVQPAELEDSGVYFCASSQDLDDRRYFGPGTRLTVT.

This rearrangement joins TRBV5-1 to TRBJ2-5; 7 bases align to TRBD1. The CDR3 is 14 residues long. Germline values: CDR1 SGHRS, CDR2 YFSETQ. Trimming removed 4 bases from V and 7 bases from J; junction bases left unmatched: 10. CDR3: CASSPRQGSGTQYF. The CDR3 DNA reads as TGCGCCAGCAGCCCGAGACAGGGTTCTGGGACCCAGTACTTC.

This clonotype was counted only a few times. This chain uses TRBV20-1 with TRBJ2-2; possible D gene TRBD1, 5 bases. Trimming cost V 3 bases and J 1 base, with 9 bases left between them. This CDR3 is built from 14 residues. CDR1 is DFQATT and CDR2 is SNEGSKA in the germline V gene (reference sequence). The CDR3 region has the DNA TGCAGTGCTAGGCCAGGGCGGAACACCGGGGAGCTGTTTTTT. As protein: CSARPGRNTGELFF.